This T cell receptor beta chain was recovered during a study of vaccination and CD4 T cells after COVID-19. Study-level background: Overlapping spike peptides of SARS-CoV-2, HCoV-NL63, HCoV-OC43 and HCoV-229E stimulated the cells.

Sequencing of the DNA from cultured CD4+ T cells was carried out with the Oncomine TCR Beta short-read assay. Each CDR3 protein is one row after TCRdb ran MiXCR on the PCR reads. The sample consists of about 18,000 distinct CDR3 sequences, roughly 49% of them appearing once. The CDR3 is made up of 14 amino acids. Between the trimmed V and J ends, which lost 3 bases and 3 bases, there was a span of 10 bases. The germline CDR1 and CDR2 sequences are LNHNV and YYDKDF (reference sequence). Regarding treatment: approximately 9-day PBMC culture with coronavirus spike peptide pools or control peptides (ViraFEST assay). ViraFEST stimulated the growth of antigen-specific T cells using peptide pools and subsequently profiled their TCRs by sequencing. PBMCs, plated at 2 million to 2.5 million per well, were grown in the presence of around 10 IU/ml IL-2 and approximately 10 ug/ml peptide pools. This clonotype was found a few times. The antigen remains undetermined.

This clonotype originated in a human donor who had recovered from COVID-19. Sequenced material: CD4+ T cells from blood, cultured in vitro, taken before SARS-CoV-2 vaccination. The chain couples TRBV15 to TRBJ2-3; D ambiguous. CDR3 bases: TGTGCCACCAGCAGGGGTGCTCGTACAGATACGCAGTATTTT. Encoded protein: CATSRGARTDTQYF.